Each of the 6 T cell receptor beta chains below was sequenced from the same sample in a study of T cell repertoires in cytomegalovirus infection. TCRdb re-derived calls from the reads in MiXCR, one entry per CDR3 protein. This sample carries hundreds of thousands of distinct CDR3 sequences, about 33% of them seen once, and the ten largest clones take about an eighth. Their antigens are not known. The sequences come from cultured CD8+ T cells from PBMCs, collected from culture after CMV antigen stimulation. Receptor source: a human donor in good health (CMV status not recorded). Some clones in this sample may be carry-over from other donors' samples.

The CDR3 nucleotides are TGTGCCACCAGCAGAGATCACAGGGGTGAAGCTTTCTTT. It codes for CATSRDHRGEAFF. This sequence joins TRBV15 and TRBJ1-1, with 7 bases that match TRBD1. Germline CDR1 is LNHNV and CDR2 is YYDKDF (reference sequence). With 0 bases clipped from V and 7 bases from J, the junction kept 2 bases outside the gene matches. There are 13 residues in the CDR3.

This chain links TRBV4-3 with TRBJ2-6; D uncertain. V was pared by 4 bases and J by 1 base, with 8 bases between. This CDR3 region has 15 residues. Germline V gene lookup returns CDR1 LGHNA and CDR2 YSLEER. CDR3 nucleotide sequence: TGCGCCAGCAGCCCCACAGCTTCTGGGGCCAACGTCCTGACTTTC. It encodes CASSPTASGANVLTF.

The rearrangement uses TRBV10-3 and TRBJ2-1; TRBD1 matches at 8 bases. Germline CDR1 ENHRY, CDR2 SYGVKD. The CDR3 is 16 amino acids. After removal of 2 bases from V and 7 bases from J, the junction contained 10 bases not matched to a gene. CDR3 loop: CAISEPDRGFVNEQFF. DNA of the CDR3: TGTGCCATCAGTGAGCCAGACAGGGGTTTCGTAAATGAGCAGTTCTTC.

Many counts were recorded for this clonotype. The chain combines TRBV7-9 with TRBJ1-2, with TRBD1 matching over 9 bases. CDR1 and CDR2 from the germline V gene are SEHNR and FQNEAQ (reference sequence). V lost 4 bases, J lost 4 bases, and 4 bases stayed unmatched. CDR3 length equals 14 residues. The CDR3 DNA reads TGTGCCAGCAGCTCGACAGGGGGTAGCTATGGCTACACCTTC. This sequence encodes CASSSTGGSYGYTF.

This clonotype was seen a handful of times. V is TRBV5-1 and J is TRBJ1-2; D not certain. The CDR3 runs to 17 residues. V was trimmed by 4 bases and J by 5 bases, leaving 24 bases between them. Germline CDR1 SGHRS, CDR2 YFSETQ. The chain's CDR3 is CASSQDGGRTRRYGYTF. CDR3 coding DNA: TGCGCCAGCAGCCAGGATGGCGGTCGAACGAGGAGGTATGGCTACACCTTC.

This clonotype came up many times. The chain joins TRBV7-2 to TRBJ2-7; D might be TRBD1 or TRBD2, each matching 6 bases. This CDR3 spans 19 amino acids. Trimming cost V 1 base and J 1 base, with 23 bases left between them. CDR1 SGHTA and CDR2 FQGNSA come from the germline V gene. CDR3 bases: TGTGCCAGCAGCTTAGGCGGAGGAGGGGGGCCGGGAGAGTCCTACGAGCAGTACGTC. Translation: CASSLGGGGGPGESYEQYV.